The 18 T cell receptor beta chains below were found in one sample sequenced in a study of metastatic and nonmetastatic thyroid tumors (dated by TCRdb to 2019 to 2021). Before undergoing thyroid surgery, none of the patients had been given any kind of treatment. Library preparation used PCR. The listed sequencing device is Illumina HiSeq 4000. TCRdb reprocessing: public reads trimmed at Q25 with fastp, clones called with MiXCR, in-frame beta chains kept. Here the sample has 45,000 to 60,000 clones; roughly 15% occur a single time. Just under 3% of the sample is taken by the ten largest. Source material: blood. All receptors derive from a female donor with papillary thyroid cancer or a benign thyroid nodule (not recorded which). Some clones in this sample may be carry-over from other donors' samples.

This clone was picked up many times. CDR3: CAGRRDSRAEAFF. CDR3 DNA sequence: TGTGCCGGACGCAGGGACTCGAGGGCTGAAGCTTTCTTT. V and J are TRBV30 and TRBJ1-1; D possibly corresponds to TRBD1 (5 bases). V was trimmed by 8 bases and J by 6 bases, leaving 19 bases between them. Looked up from germline, CDR1 is GTSNPN and CDR2 is SVGIG (reference sequence). This CDR3 is built from 13 residues.

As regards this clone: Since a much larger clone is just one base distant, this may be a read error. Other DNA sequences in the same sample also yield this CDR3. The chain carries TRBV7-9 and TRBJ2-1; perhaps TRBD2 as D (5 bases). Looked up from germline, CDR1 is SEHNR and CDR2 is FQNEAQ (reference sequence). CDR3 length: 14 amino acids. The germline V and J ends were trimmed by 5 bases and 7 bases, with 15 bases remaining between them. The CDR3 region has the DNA TGTGCCAGCAGCCGCGCGGGTGGCCCGAATGAGCAGTTCTTC. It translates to CASSRAGGPNEQFF.

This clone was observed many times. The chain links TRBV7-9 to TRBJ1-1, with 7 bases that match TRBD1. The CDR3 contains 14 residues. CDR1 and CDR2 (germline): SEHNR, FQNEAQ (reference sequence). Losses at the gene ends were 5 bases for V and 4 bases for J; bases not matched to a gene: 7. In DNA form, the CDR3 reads TGTGCCAGCAGCGGGCGACAGGGAGGCACTGAAGCTTTCTTT. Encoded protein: CASSGRQGGTEAFF. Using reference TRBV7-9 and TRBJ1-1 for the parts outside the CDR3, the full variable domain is DTGVSQNPRHKITKRGQNVTFRCDPISEHNRLYWYRQTLGQGPEFLTYFQNEAQLEKSRLLSDRFSAERPKGSFSTLEIQRTEQGDSAMYLCASSGRQGGTEAFFGQGTRLTVV.

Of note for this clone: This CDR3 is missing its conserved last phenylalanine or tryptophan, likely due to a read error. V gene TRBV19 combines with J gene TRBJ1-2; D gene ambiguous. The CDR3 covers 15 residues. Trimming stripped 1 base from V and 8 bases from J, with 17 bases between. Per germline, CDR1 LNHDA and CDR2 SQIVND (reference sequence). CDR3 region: CASSIGGWSLGGYTI. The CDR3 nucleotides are TGTGCCAGTAGTATAGGAGGCTGGTCCCTCGGAGGCTACACCATC.

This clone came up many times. CDR3 DNA: TGTGCCAGTAGTAAAGACAGATCTATGAACACTGAAGCTTTCTTT. Protein product: CASSKDRSMNTEAFF. This sequence joins TRBV19 and TRBJ1-1; possibly TRBD1 for D (5 bases). Deletions cut 4 bases from V and 0 bases from J, with 12 bases between. Germline V gene lookup returns CDR1 LNHDA and CDR2 SQIVND (reference sequence). The CDR3 has 15 residues.

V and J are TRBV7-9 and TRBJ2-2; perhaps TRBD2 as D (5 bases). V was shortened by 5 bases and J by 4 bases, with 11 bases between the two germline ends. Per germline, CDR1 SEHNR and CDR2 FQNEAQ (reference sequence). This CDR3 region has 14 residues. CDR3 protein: CASSPAGSTGELFF. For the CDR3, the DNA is TGTGCCAGCAGCCCAGCTGGGAGCACCGGGGAGCTGTTTTTT.

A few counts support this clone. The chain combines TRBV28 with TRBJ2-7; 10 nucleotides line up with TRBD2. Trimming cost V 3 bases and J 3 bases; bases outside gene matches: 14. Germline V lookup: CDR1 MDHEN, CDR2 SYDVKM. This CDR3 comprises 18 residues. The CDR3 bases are TGTGCCAGCAGTTTCTGTTCGGCTAGCGGGAGTCCTTTCTACGAGCAGTACTTC. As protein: CASSFCSASGSPFYEQYF.

CDR3 sequence: CASSFPPGQGLTDTQYF. CDR3 sequence (DNA): TGTGCCAGCAGTTTCCCTCCGGGACAGGGGTTAACAGATACGCAGTATTTT. V gene TRBV28 combines with J gene TRBJ2-3; TRBD1 matches 10 bases. Unmatched junction bases numbered 9, after V lost 3 bases and J lost 3 bases. Germline V gene data show CDR1 as MDHEN and CDR2 as SYDVKM. The CDR3 is 17 residues long.

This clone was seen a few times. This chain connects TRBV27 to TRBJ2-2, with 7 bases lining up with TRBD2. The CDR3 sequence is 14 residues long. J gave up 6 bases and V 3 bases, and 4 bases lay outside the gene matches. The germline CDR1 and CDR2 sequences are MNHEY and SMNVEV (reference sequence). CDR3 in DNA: TGTGCCAGCAGTTTCGGGGGGTGGGCCGGGGAGCTGTTTTTT. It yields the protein CASSFGGWAGELFF.

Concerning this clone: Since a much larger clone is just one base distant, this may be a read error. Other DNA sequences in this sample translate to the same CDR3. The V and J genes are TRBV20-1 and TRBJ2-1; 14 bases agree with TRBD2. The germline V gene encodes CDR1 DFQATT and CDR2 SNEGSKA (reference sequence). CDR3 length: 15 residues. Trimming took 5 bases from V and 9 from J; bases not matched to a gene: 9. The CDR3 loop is CSAQTGTSGRGEQFF. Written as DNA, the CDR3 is TGCAGTGCTCAAACCGGGACTAGCGGGAGAGGTGAGCAGTTCTTC.

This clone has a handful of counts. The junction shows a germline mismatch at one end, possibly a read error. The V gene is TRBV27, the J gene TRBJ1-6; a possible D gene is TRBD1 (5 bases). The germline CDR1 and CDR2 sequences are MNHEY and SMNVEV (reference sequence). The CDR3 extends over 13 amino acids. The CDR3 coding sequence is TGTGCCAGCAAAGCGGGGCATAATTCACCCATCCACTTT. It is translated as CASKAGHNSPIHF.

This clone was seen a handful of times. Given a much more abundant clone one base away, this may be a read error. CDR3 nucleotide sequence: TGTGCCAGCAGCCGATTAGGCCTCTACAATGAGCAGTTCTTC. Translating it yields CASSRLGLYNEQFF. J is TRBJ2-1 and V is TRBV14; no clear D gene. CDR3 size: 14 residues. Trimming cost V 4 bases and J 3 bases, with 10 bases left between them. Germline V gene sequence: CDR1 SGHDN, CDR2 FVKESK.

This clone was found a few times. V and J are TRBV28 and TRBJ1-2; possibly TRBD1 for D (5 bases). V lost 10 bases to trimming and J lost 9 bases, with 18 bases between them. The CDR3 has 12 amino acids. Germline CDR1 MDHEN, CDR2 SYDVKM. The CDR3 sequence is CATTQGIWRYTF. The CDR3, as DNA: TGTGCCACCACCCAGGGCATATGGCGCTACACCTTC.

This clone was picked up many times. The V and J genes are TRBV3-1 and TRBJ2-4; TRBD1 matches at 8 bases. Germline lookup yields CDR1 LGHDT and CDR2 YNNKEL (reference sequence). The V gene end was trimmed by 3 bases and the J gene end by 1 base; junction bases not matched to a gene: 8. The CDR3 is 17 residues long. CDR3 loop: CASSQGQEAWAKNIQYF. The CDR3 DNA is TGTGCCAGCAGCCAGGGACAGGAGGCTTGGGCCAAAAACATTCAGTACTTC.

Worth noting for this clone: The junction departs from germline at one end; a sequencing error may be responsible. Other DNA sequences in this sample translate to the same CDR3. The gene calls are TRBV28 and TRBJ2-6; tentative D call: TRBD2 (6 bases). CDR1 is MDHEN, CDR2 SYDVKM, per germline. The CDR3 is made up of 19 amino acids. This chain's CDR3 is CASSPLAGGLASGANVLTF. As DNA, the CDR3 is TGTGCCAGCAGTCCACTAGCCGGTGGGCTAGCCTCTGGCGCCAACGTCCTGACTTTC.

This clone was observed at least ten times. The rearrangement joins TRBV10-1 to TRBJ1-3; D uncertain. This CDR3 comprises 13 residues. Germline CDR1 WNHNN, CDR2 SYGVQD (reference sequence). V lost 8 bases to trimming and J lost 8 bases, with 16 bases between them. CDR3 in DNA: TGCGCCAGCCCCCGGGGTCAGGATGACACCATATATTTT. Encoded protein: CASPRGQDDTIYF.

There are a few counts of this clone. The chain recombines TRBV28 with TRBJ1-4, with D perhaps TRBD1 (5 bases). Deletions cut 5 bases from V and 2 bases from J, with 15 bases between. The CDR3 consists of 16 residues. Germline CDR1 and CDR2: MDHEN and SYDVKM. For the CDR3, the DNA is TGTGCCAGCAGTCCCTTGCCCGGGGCTACTAATGAAAAACTGTTTTTT. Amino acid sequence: CASSPLPGATNEKLFF.

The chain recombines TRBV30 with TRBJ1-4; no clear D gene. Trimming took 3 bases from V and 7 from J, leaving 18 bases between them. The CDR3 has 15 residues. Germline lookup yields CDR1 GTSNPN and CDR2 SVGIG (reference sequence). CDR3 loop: CAWSDQHSGPEKLFF. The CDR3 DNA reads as TGTGCCTGGAGCGATCAGCACAGCGGGCCTGAAAAACTGTTTTTT.